These T cell receptor beta chains were read from a single sample in a study of shared clonotypes between healthy human individuals. Assay: immunoSEQ multiplex PCR; the TCRdb copy retains only in-frame clones and omits some. The sample includes under 700,000 clones, approximately 95% of them seen just once. Material: naive CD8+ T cells sorted from blood. The receptors stem from a woman aged 25 to 39 in good health. Each CDR3 is given with its conserved first and last residue. Fields, in order: D gene, clone size, J gene, V gene, CDR3 protein, CDR3 DNA. The D gene is left open where the match is weak. Clone size is shown for a subset of rows, as once, few, many or a class of expanded clone.

TRBD1,.,TRBJ2-6,TRBV15,CATRPGTADSGANVLTF,TGTGCCACCAGGCCCGGGACAGCCGACTCTGGGGCCAACGTCCTGACTTTC
.,.,TRBJ2-7,TRBV25-1,CASSEYPAGTYEQYF,TGTGCCAGCAGTGAATACCCGGCAGGGACCTACGAGCAGTACTTC
.,.,TRBJ2-2,TRBV27,CASSFGQYLGELFF,TGTGCCAGCAGTTTCGGACAGTATTTAGGGGAGCTGTTTTTT
TRBD1,once,TRBJ2-2,TRBV28,CASRPRTGTGELFF,TGTGCCAGCAGGCCCAGGACAGGCACCGGGGAGCTGTTTTTT
TRBD1,.,TRBJ2-7,TRBV27,CASSKGTAVREQYF,TGTGCCAGCAGCAAGGGGACAGCGGTCAGGGAGCAGTACTTC
.,once,TRBJ2-1,TRBV4-2,CASSQSSSNEQFF,TGTGCCAGCAGCCAGAGTAGTTCCAATGAGCAGTTCTTC
.,.,TRBJ2-1,TRBV28,CASRLAVFLDSLSSYNEQFF,TGTGCCAGCAGGTTAGCGGTTTTTTTGGACAGTCTTAGCTCCTACAATGAGCAGTTCTTC
.,.,TRBJ2-7,TRBV4-1,CASSQELGQAHEQYF,TGCGCCAGCAGCCAAGAGTTAGGGCAGGCCCACGAGCAGTACTTC
TRBD1,once,TRBJ2-4,TRBV19,CASSARTGEKNIQYF,TGTGCCAGTAGTGCGAGGACAGGGGAGAAAAACATTCAGTACTTC
.,.,TRBJ1-2,TRBV9,CASSVVGPGPQGYTF,TGTGCCAGCAGCGTAGTCGGGCCAGGGCCTCAGGGCTACACCTTC
.,.,TRBJ2-1,TRBV7-9,CASSLEGGVYNEQFF,TGTGCCAGCAGCTTAGAGGGCGGGGTATACAATGAGCAGTTCTTC
.,.,TRBJ2-7,TRBV28,CASSLPGEQYF,TGTGCCAGCAGTTTGCCGGGGGAGCAGTACTTC
.,.,TRBJ2-5,TRBV9,CASSVEGAQETQYF,TGTGCCAGCAGCGTGGAGGGGGCACAAGAGACCCAGTACTTC
.,.,TRBJ1-1,TRBV19,CASSITNTEAFF,TGTGCCAGTAGTATAACGAACACTGAAGCTTTCTTT
.,.,TRBJ1-4,TRBV21-1,CASSISSGTNEKLFF,TGTGCCAGCAGCATCTCGAGTGGGACTAATGAAAAACTGTTTTTT
TRBD1,.,TRBJ2-7,TRBV5-4,CASSLETGIYEQYF,TGTGCCAGCAGCTTGGAGACAGGGATCTACGAGCAGTACTTC
.,.,TRBJ2-5,TRBV18,CASSPEPSAPETQYF,TGTGCCAGCTCACCAGAACCTAGCGCCCCAGAGACCCAGTACTTC
.,.,TRBJ1-1,TRBV7-8,CASSITPMNTEAFF,TGTGCCAGCAGCATTACCCCCATGAACACTGAAGCTTTCTTT
TRBD2,.,TRBJ2-3,TRBV19,CASSDSGTSGFTDTQYF,TGTGCCAGTAGCGACTCTGGGACTAGCGGTTTCACAGATACGCAGTATTTT
TRBD2,.,TRBJ2-3,TRBV27,CASTGRALNTQYF,TGTGCCAGCACCGGGAGGGCCCTAAATACGCAGTATTTT
TRBD1,once,TRBJ2-2,TRBV28,CASSLAGQVFWTGELFF,TGTGCCAGCAGTTTAGCGGGACAGGTCTTTTGGACCGGGGAGCTGTTTTTT
.,.,TRBJ2-1,TRBV21-1,CASLNPTSGGYNEQFF,TGTGCCAGCCTGAACCCGACTAGCGGGGGGTACAATGAGCAGTTCTTC
.,.,TRBJ2-1,TRBV6-5,CASSPTASLYNEQFF,TGTGCCAGCAGTCCTACAGCCTCACTCTACAATGAGCAGTTCTTC
TRBD1,.,TRBJ1-2,TRBV4-1,CASSQAGQAHYGYTF,TGCGCCAGCAGCCAAGCGGGACAGGCCCACTATGGCTACACCTTC
.,once,TRBJ2-7,TRBV28,CASSPGGGYNEQYF,TGTGCCAGCAGTCCCGGAGGGGGGTACAACGAGCAGTACTTC
TRBD2,.,TRBJ2-1,TRBV28,CASSSGTSGSPGSYNEQFF,TGTGCCAGCAGTTCCGGGACTAGCGGGAGTCCTGGGTCCTACAATGAGCAGTTCTTC
.,once,TRBJ2-7,TRBV9,CASSAPGTPSYEQYF,TGTGCCAGCAGCGCCCCCGGGACCCCGTCCTACGAGCAGTACTTC
.,.,TRBJ2-7,TRBV7-2,CASSTERGAYEQYF,TGTGCCAGCAGCACCGAACGGGGGGCTTACGAGCAGTACTTC
TRBD2,.,TRBJ2-7,TRBV27,CASSLGGAGVYEQYF,TGTGCCAGCAGTTTAGGGGGAGCGGGAGTATACGAGCAGTACTTC
.,.,TRBJ2-1,TRBV7-9,CASTLGGYNEQFF,TGTGCCAGCACCCTTGGGGGGTACAATGAGCAGTTCTTC
.,.,TRBJ1-6,TRBV28,CASSFPPRSYNSPLHF,TGTGCCAGCAGTTTTCCGCCTCGCTCCTATAATTCACCCCTCCACTTT
.,.,TRBJ2-2,TRBV6-5,CASSYTTGELFF,TGTGCCAGCAGTTACACCACCGGGGAGCTGTTTTTT
.,.,TRBJ2-3,TRBV9,CASTRPPGDDPPDTQYF,TGTGCCAGCACCAGACCCCCGGGGGACGACCCCCCAGATACGCAGTATTTT
.,once,TRBJ2-7,TRBV5-4,CASSPYRDGGYEQYF,TGTGCCAGCAGCCCGTACCGGGACGGTGGGTACGAGCAGTACTTC
.,.,TRBJ1-1,TRBV9,CASSPLGGTEAFF,TGTGCCAGCAGCCCCCTGGGGGGCACTGAAGCTTTCTTT
.,.,TRBJ2-1,TRBV19,CASRPQGTEQFF,TGTGCCAGTAGGCCTCAGGGCACTGAGCAGTTCTTC
.,.,TRBJ2-1,TRBV19,CASSIDLGAGVSNEQFF,TGTGCCAGTAGTATAGATCTGGGGGCGGGAGTATCCAATGAGCAGTTCTTC
TRBD2,.,TRBJ2-1,TRBV29-1,CSVMGGSSYNEQFF,TGCAGCGTTATGGGCGGGAGCTCCTACAATGAGCAGTTCTTC
TRBD2,.,TRBJ2-1,TRBV7-9,CASSLVAGDYNEQFF,TGTGCCAGCAGCTTAGTAGCGGGGGACTACAATGAGCAGTTCTTC
TRBD2,.,TRBJ2-1,TRBV5-8,CASSLGLAGGEQFF,TGTGCCAGCAGCCTGGGACTAGCTGGGGGTGAGCAGTTCTTC
TRBD2,.,TRBJ2-7,TRBV7-9,CASSSRTSGIYEQYF,TGTGCCAGCAGCTCCCGGACTAGCGGGATCTACGAGCAGTACTTC
.,.,TRBJ2-2,TRBV10-1,CASSVGVTNTGELFF,TGCGCCAGCAGTGTCGGGGTTACGAACACCGGGGAGCTGTTTTTT
.,.,TRBJ2-6,TRBV7-8,CASRGAPHYIASSGANVLTF,TGTGCCAGCAGGGGAGCCCCTCACTACATAGCCTCCTCTGGGGCCAACGTCCTGACTTTC
.,.,TRBJ2-2,TRBV21-1,CASSKSLPGGETGELFF,TGTGCCAGCAGCAAAAGTCTTCCGGGAGGAGAAACCGGGGAGCTGTTTTTT
.,.,TRBJ1-2,TRBV4-2,CASSQGLGTDGYTF,TGTGCCAGCAGCCAAGGCCTCGGGACGGATGGCTACACCTTC
TRBD2,once,TRBJ2-5,TRBV13,CASSQWTSGRAVEETQYF,TGTGCCAGCAGCCAGTGGACTAGCGGGAGGGCCGTTGAAGAGACCCAGTACTTC
.,.,TRBJ1-5,TRBV5-8,CASSSGTLSQPQHF,TGTGCCAGCAGCTCCGGGACATTGAGTCAGCCCCAGCATTTT
.,.,TRBJ2-7,TRBV13,CASSLPASYEQYF,TGTGCCAGCAGCTTACCAGCGAGCTACGAGCAGTACTTC
TRBD2,.,TRBJ2-7,TRBV7-9,CASSPRLAGYEQYF,TGTGCCAGCAGCCCGAGACTAGCGGGTTACGAGCAGTACTTC
.,.,TRBJ2-7,TRBV28,CASTLKLEGGSYEQYF,TGTGCCAGCACCCTTAAACTTGAGGGAGGATCCTACGAGCAGTACTTC
.,once,TRBJ2-6,TRBV7-2,CASSLVPSGANVLTF,TGTGCCAGCAGCTTAGTGCCCTCTGGGGCCAACGTCCTGACTTTC
.,.,TRBJ2-7,TRBV13,CASSLGFGSGQSSYEQYF,TGTGCCAGCAGCTTAGGCTTTGGGAGCGGGCAAAGCTCCTACGAGCAGTACTTC
TRBD1,.,TRBJ2-7,TRBV5-1,CASSTGTGAYEQYF,TGCGCCAGCAGCACCGGGACAGGGGCCTACGAGCAGTACTTC
TRBD1,.,TRBJ1-1,TRBV27,CASSLRQGNTEAFF,TGTGCCAGCAGTTTACGACAGGGGAACACTGAAGCTTTCTTT
TRBD1,.,TRBJ2-7,TRBV2,CASSTPTGTYEQYF,TGTGCCAGCAGTACTCCGACAGGGACCTACGAGCAGTACTTC